The 29 T cell receptor beta chains listed next were all sequenced from one sample in a study of blood T cell repertoires in COVID-19. Assay used: immunoSEQ multiplex PCR; TCRdb lists only in-frame clones, some missing. The profile shows over 90,000 clones, about 74% of them singletons. The sequencing input was peripheral blood. All receptors derive from a man between 65 and 85 years old with COVID-19, enrolled during active disease.

This clone was detected ten times or more. The chain uses TRBV19 and TRBJ1-2, with D tentatively TRBD1 (6 bases). Germline V lookup: CDR1 LNHDA, CDR2 SQIVND (reference sequence). V was shortened by 4 bases and J by 5 bases, with 14 bases between the two germline ends. CDR3 length: 14 amino acids. CDR3 nucleotide sequence: TGTGCCAGTAGTAATGGGGGCGGCTATTATGGCTACACCTTC. It codes for CASSNGGGYYGYTF.

This clone was detected a few times. The chain combines TRBV4-1 with TRBJ2-1; 13 bases line up with TRBD2. V lost 1 base and J lost 1; bases outside the gene matches: 4. Germline V CDR1 and CDR2: MGHRA, YSYEKL. The CDR3 contains 18 residues. CDR3 coding DNA: TGCGCCAGCAGCCAAGGGACTAGCGGGAGCCGATCCTACAATGAGCAGTTCTTC. It yields the protein CASSQGTSGSRSYNEQFF.

The chain uses TRBV28 and TRBJ1-5; D call uncertain. The CDR3 has 15 amino acids. V was pared by 4 bases and J by 7 bases, with 17 bases between. From germline, CDR1 is MDHEN and CDR2 SYDVKM. The CDR3 DNA reads TGTGCCAGCAGTTCCCGACGAAGACAAGGACAGCCCCAGCATTTT. Its translation: CASSSRRRQGQPQHF.

This clone was counted between two and nine times. This chain uses TRBV12-3 or TRBV12-4 with TRBJ1-4; D gene unclear. V lost 8 bases and J lost 6, with 10 bases in between. This CDR3 is built from 12 residues. The CDR3 coding sequence is TGTGCCAGCGGAGGGATTGATGAAAAACTGTTTTTT. The encoded protein is CASGGIDEKLFF.

The chain carries TRBV28 and TRBJ1-1; D uncertain. Per germline, CDR1 MDHEN and CDR2 SYDVKM. The V end was cut by 6 bases, the J end by 5 bases, with 10 bases between. The CDR3 length is 12 residues. The DNA of the CDR3 is TGTGCCAGCAGACCAACTTGGACTGAAGCTTTCTTT. This gives the protein CASRPTWTEAFF.

This chain joins TRBV11-3 and TRBJ2-1, with a possible D match to TRBD2 (6 bases). This CDR3 contains 17 residues. CDR1 SGHNT and CDR2 YENEEA come from the germline V gene. V gave up 5 bases and J gave up 0 bases, with 17 bases separating them. CDR3 region: CASSLLTGSGSYNEQFF. The CDR3 bases are TGTGCCAGCAGCCTATTGACCGGGAGCGGCTCCTACAATGAGCAGTTCTTC.

The table lists this clone with a count of one. V is TRBV6-4 and J is TRBJ2-2; D is undetermined. This CDR3 region has 15 residues. The germline V and J ends were trimmed by 2 bases and 1 base, with 8 bases remaining between them. Germline CDR1 reads MRHNA; CDR2 reads SNTAGT. The CDR3 here is CASSDADMNTGELFF. The CDR3 bases are TGTGCCAGCAGTGACGCTGACATGAACACCGGGGAGCTGTTTTTT.

This chain joins TRBV28 and TRBJ2-5; 9 bases fit TRBD2. The germline V gene encodes CDR1 MDHEN and CDR2 SYDVKM. V lost 7 bases and J lost 2; bases outside the gene matches: 5. The CDR3 runs 14 residues. The CDR3 sequence: CASTRLAVQETQYF. The CDR3 DNA follows: TGTGCCAGCACCCGACTAGCGGTACAAGAGACCCAGTACTTC. Filled out from reference TRBV28 and TRBJ2-5, the complete variable domain reads DVKVTQSSRYLVKRTGEKVFLECVQDMDHENMFWYRQDPGLGLRLIYFSYDVKMKEKGDIPEGYSVSREKKERFSLILESASTNQTSMYLCASTRLAVQETQYFGPGTRLLVL.

This clone was counted only a few times. This chain joins TRBV4-2 and TRBJ1-4, with TRBD1 as a possible D gene (6 bases). Germline V gene sequence: CDR1 LGHNA, CDR2 YNFKEQ. V lost 1 base, J lost 0 bases, and 15 bases lay in between. The length of the CDR3 is 18 residues. The CDR3 loop is CASSQGYSGVATNEKLFF. CDR3 sequence (DNA): TGTGCCAGCAGCCAAGGGTATTCAGGGGTTGCAACTAATGAAAAACTGTTTTTT.

This chain joins TRBV15 and TRBJ2-1; 9 positions match TRBD2. Unmatched junction bases numbered 3, after V lost 2 bases and J lost 7 bases. The length of the CDR3 is 14 residues. The germline V gene has CDR1 LNHNV and CDR2 YYDKDF (reference sequence). The CDR3 region has the DNA TGTGCCACCAGCAGAAGCGGGAGGATAAATGAGCAGTTCTTC. This gives the protein CATSRSGRINEQFF.

This chain joins TRBV24-1 and TRBJ2-1; D possibly corresponds to TRBD2 (5 bases). The germline V gene has CDR1 KGHDR and CDR2 SFDVKD. Trimming cost V 3 bases and J 10 bases, with 12 bases left between them. The CDR3 spans 13 residues. The CDR3 reads CATSDGPPGEQFF. CDR3 coding DNA: TGTGCCACCAGTGATGGCCCTCCGGGGGAGCAGTTCTTC.

This chain connects TRBV28 to TRBJ2-1, with 13 bases lining up with TRBD2. Germline V lookup: CDR1 MDHEN, CDR2 SYDVKM. This CDR3 contains 15 residues. Trimming removed 3 bases from V and 4 bases from J; junction bases left unmatched: 0. CDR3 residues: CASSLGLAGYNEQFF. The CDR3 coding sequence is TGTGCCAGCAGTTTGGGACTAGCGGGATACAATGAGCAGTTCTTC.

The chain links TRBV4-1 to TRBJ2-1, with D maybe TRBD2 (5 bases). The CDR3 consists of 14 residues. Trimming left V 3 bases short and J 9 bases short, with 15 bases between. CDR1 is MGHRA and CDR2 is YSYEKL in the germline V gene. The CDR3, as DNA: TGCGCCAGCAGCCAGCCAAGCGGAGCGTCTGAGCAGTTCTTC. It encodes CASSQPSGASEQFF.

This chain links TRBV3-1 (or the pseudogene TRBV3-2) with TRBJ2-1; 7 positions match TRBD2. Looked up from germline, CDR1 is LGHDT and CDR2 is YNNKEL (reference sequence). The trim removed 1 base at V and 9 bases at J, leaving 3 bases unmatched. The CDR3 totals 13 residues. The CDR3 coding sequence is TGTGCCAGCAGCCAAGGCCGCGGGGGTGAGCAGTTCTTC. It is translated as CASSQGRGGEQFF.

This chain joins TRBV28 and TRBJ2-7, with D maybe TRBD2 (6 bases). This CDR3 region has 12 residues. V lost 5 bases and J 11 bases, leaving 16 bases between the germline ends. Germline CDR1 is MDHEN and CDR2 is SYDVKM. Here the CDR3 DNA reads TGTGCCAGCAGTACACCTACGACTAGTAAGTACTTC. Protein sequence: CASSTPTTSKYF.

This chain joins TRBV5-1 and TRBJ2-1; D possibly corresponds to TRBD1 (6 bases). Germline lookup yields CDR1 SGHRS and CDR2 YFSETQ. The length of the CDR3 is 15 residues. V was trimmed by 4 bases and J by 0 bases, leaving 11 bases between them. Here the CDR3 DNA reads TGCGCCAGCAGCCCTACGGACAGCTCCTACAATGAGCAGTTCTTC. Residues: CASSPTDSSYNEQFF.

The sample holds one count of this clone. The chain combines TRBV5-8 with TRBJ2-1, with TRBD2 matching over 9 bases. The germline gives CDR1 SGHTS, CDR2 YDEGEE. V trimming: 5 bases; J trimming: 7 bases; junction bases outside the gene matches: 4. The CDR3 has 13 amino acids. This CDR3 is CASRPSGKNEQFF. Written as DNA, the CDR3 is TGTGCCAGCAGGCCTAGCGGGAAGAATGAGCAGTTCTTC.

The chain combines TRBV9 with TRBJ1-3; no clear D gene. V was clipped by 4 bases and J by 0 bases, with 14 bases between them. The CDR3 runs to 16 residues. Germline CDR1 reads SGDLS; CDR2 reads YYNGEE. CDR3 bases: TGTGCCAGCAGCCCCCAGGTTTCAGGCTCTGGAAACACCATATATTTT. Protein product: CASSPQVSGSGNTIYF.

The genes are TRBV7-9 and TRBJ2-7; 14 bases align to TRBD2. V shed 6 bases, J shed 0 bases, and the junction held 7 bases outside the gene matches. The V gene's germline CDR1 is SEHNR and CDR2 FQNEAQ (reference sequence). The CDR3 covers 17 residues. The CDR3 DNA is TGTGCCAGCAGTGCGGGACTAGCGGGAGAGAGCTCCTACGAGCAGTACTTC. It codes for CASSAGLAGESSYEQYF.

This clone appeared a few times. Here the CDR3 reads CAWSGRQGNQPQHF. CDR3 DNA: TGTGCCTGGAGTGGCCGCCAGGGTAATCAGCCCCAGCATTTT. The chain combines TRBV30 with TRBJ1-5; weak D call: TRBD1 (5 bases). The CDR3 has 14 residues. CDR1 and CDR2 from the germline V gene are GTSNPN and SVGIG (reference sequence). Trimming left V 1 base short and J 4 bases short, with 11 bases between. Filled out from reference TRBV30 and TRBJ1-5, the complete variable domain reads SQTIHQWPATLVQPVGSPLSLECTVEGTSNPNLYWYRQAAGRGLQLLFYSVGIGQISSEVPQNLSASRPQDRQFILSSKKLLLSDSGFYLCAWSGRQGNQPQHFGDGTRLSIL.

The V gene is TRBV11-2, the J gene TRBJ2-1; perhaps TRBD2 as D (6 bases). This CDR3 region has 17 residues. The V end was cut by 4 bases, the J end by 0 bases, with 16 bases between. The V gene's germline CDR1 is SGHAT and CDR2 FQNNGV. CDR3 DNA sequence: TGTGCCAGCAGCTCGGAGGGGTTTAGGCCCTCCTACAATGAGCAGTTCTTC. Its translation is CASSSEGFRPSYNEQFF. The variable domain in full, completed from reference TRBV11-2 and TRBJ2-1, reads EAGVAQSPRYKIIEKRQSVAFWCNPISGHATLYWYQQILGQGPKLLIQFQNNGVVDDSQLPKDRFSAERLKGVDSTLKIQPAKLEDSAVYLCASSSEGFRPSYNEQFFGPGTRLTVL.

This clone was detected ten times or more. The CDR3 sequence: CASRGQVPNYGYTF. Here the CDR3 DNA reads TGTGCCAGCAGAGGACAGGTTCCAAACTATGGCTACACCTTC. V is TRBV28 and J is TRBJ1-2; TRBD1 agrees at 7 bases. The J segment lost 2 bases and the V segment lost 6 bases, leaving 6 bases of the junction unmatched. The CDR3 sequence is 14 residues long. CDR1 is MDHEN, CDR2 SYDVKM, per germline.

V gene TRBV4-2 combines with J gene TRBJ2-6, with 16 nucleotides matching TRBD2. The CDR3 spans 21 residues. Losses at the gene ends were 0 bases for V and 4 bases for J; bases not matched to a gene: 9. Germline loops: CDR1 LGHNA, CDR2 YNFKEQ. CDR3 protein: CASSQDQGLAGGPAGANVLTF. CDR3 bases: TGTGCCAGCAGCCAAGATCAGGGACTAGCGGGAGGGCCGGCCGGGGCCAACGTCCTGACTTTC.

The J gene is TRBJ2-1, the V gene TRBV11-2, with 10 bases matching TRBD1. There are 15 residues in the CDR3. With V trimmed by 6 bases and J by 11 bases, 13 bases remained unmatched. The germline V gene has CDR1 SGHAT and CDR2 FQNNGV. The CDR3 DNA reads TGTGCCAGCAGGAAGCCCGGGACAGGGGAGACTCAGCAGTTCTTC. It is translated as CASRKPGTGETQQFF.

This rearrangement joins TRBV5-1 to TRBJ2-1, with D possibly matching TRBD1 (6 bases). Per the germline V gene, CDR1 is SGHRS and CDR2 is YFSETQ. The CDR3 is 11 amino acids. V shed 4 bases and J shed 10 bases, with 9 bases lying between them. The CDR3 DNA reads TGCGCCAGCAGCCCTGACAGGGAGCAGTTCTTC. This codes for CASSPDREQFF.

This clone was recorded a few times. V is TRBV19 and J is TRBJ2-3; the match to TRBD1 covers 7 bases. CDR1 is LNHDA, CDR2 SQIVND, per germline (reference sequence). The CDR3 spans 17 residues. V lost 3 bases, J lost 2 bases, and 11 bases stayed unmatched. DNA of the CDR3: TGTGCCAGTAGTATGGGCCGGGACAGACTACTCACAGATACGCAGTATTTT. This translates into CASSMGRDRLLTDTQYF.

The chain joins TRBV7-8 to TRBJ2-3, with TRBD2 identical over 12 bases. Germline values: CDR1 SGHVS, CDR2 FQNEAQ. This CDR3 contains 16 residues. With 4 bases clipped from V and 4 bases from J, the junction kept 6 bases outside the gene matches. This CDR3 reads CASSSRLAGAADTQYF. CDR3 coding DNA: TGTGCCAGCAGCTCTCGACTAGCGGGAGCTGCAGATACGCAGTATTTT. The full variable domain, rest sourced from reference TRBV7-8 and TRBJ2-3, is GAGVSQSPRYKVAKRGQDVALRCDPISGHVSLFWYQQALGQGPEFLTYFQNEAQLDKSGLPSDRFFAERPEGSVSTLKIQRTQQEDSAVYLCASSSRLAGAADTQYFGPGTRLTVL.

The chain carries TRBV7-2 and TRBJ1-5; no definite D call. V lost 5 bases to trimming and J lost 0 bases, with 14 bases between them. The CDR3 covers 16 residues. Germline V CDR1 and CDR2: SGHTA, FQGNSA. CDR3 region: CASSVGSPYSNQPQHF. In nucleotides, the CDR3 is TGTGCCAGCAGCGTAGGGAGCCCTTATAGCAATCAGCCCCAGCATTTT.

V is TRBV5-4 and J is TRBJ1-2; D might be TRBD1 (6 bases). The CDR3 runs 14 residues. V lost 4 bases and J lost 1, with 11 bases in between. Germline values: CDR1 SGHNT, CDR2 YYREEE (reference sequence). CDR3 in amino acids: CASSPGQFNYGYTF. The CDR3 DNA reads as TGTGCCAGCAGCCCCGGACAGTTTAACTATGGCTACACCTTC.